Below are 21 T cell receptor beta chains sequenced from a single sample in a study of blood T cell repertoires in COVID-19. The data were produced by immunoSEQ multiplex PCR, yet TCRdb's version contains in-frame clones alone and is incomplete. The repertoire holds approximately 300,000 clones, with approximately 85% as singletons. The specimen was peripheral blood. These receptors were obtained from a human donor with COVID-19, enrolled during active disease. The donor label of this sample is uncertain.

This sequence joins TRBV28 and TRBJ1-1, with D possibly being TRBD1 (5 bases). V was clipped by 2 bases and J by 3 bases, with 16 bases between them. In germline, CDR1 is MDHEN, CDR2 SYDVKM. The CDR3 covers 16 residues. CDR3 sequence: CASSLGLGRRDTEAFF. CDR3 DNA sequence: TGTGCCAGCAGTTTAGGTCTGGGACGGAGGGACACTGAAGCTTTCTTT. The full variable domain, its missing parts supplied by reference TRBV28 and TRBJ1-1, is DVKVTQSSRYLVKRTGEKVFLECVQDMDHENMFWYRQDPGLGLRLIYFSYDVKMKEKGDIPEGYSVSREKKERFSLILESASTNQTSMYLCASSLGLGRRDTEAFFGQGTRLTVV.

In this sample, this clone turned up a few times. The chain links TRBV24-1 to TRBJ2-2, with TRBD1 as a possible D gene (7 bases). This CDR3 has 17 amino acids. V lost 3 bases and J 4 bases, leaving 17 bases between the germline ends. Germline V lookup: CDR1 KGHDR, CDR2 SFDVKD. The CDR3 spells CATSDPQGGVFTGELFF. The CDR3, as DNA: TGTGCCACCAGTGATCCGCAGGGGGGAGTGTTCACCGGGGAGCTGTTTTTT.

The J gene is TRBJ1-1, the V gene TRBV5-1, with unresolved D. Germline values: CDR1 SGHRS, CDR2 YFSETQ. The V end was cut by 0 bases, the J end by 5 bases, with 5 bases between. The CDR3 extends over 12 amino acids. The CDR3 sequence: CASSLGHTEAFF. As DNA, the CDR3 is TGCGCCAGCAGCTTGGGTCATACTGAAGCTTTCTTT. The whole variable domain, filled in from reference TRBV5-1 and TRBJ1-1, reads KAGVTQTPRYLIKTRGQQVTLSCSPISGHRSVSWYQQTPGQGLQFLFEYFSETQRNKGNFPGRFSGRQFSNSRSEMNVSTLELGDSALYLCASSLGHTEAFFGQGTRLTVV.

V is TRBV18 and J is TRBJ1-1; D gene unclear. The CDR3 runs 13 residues. Deletions cut 3 bases from V and 1 base from J, with 6 bases between. CDR1 is KGHSH, CDR2 LQKENI, per germline. CDR3 loop: CASSPEPNTEAFF. CDR3 DNA: TGTGCCAGCTCACCGGAGCCGAACACTGAAGCTTTCTTT.

V gene TRBV6-6 combines with J gene TRBJ1-1, with a tentative D call TRBD1 (6 bases). Germline V CDR1 and CDR2: MNHNY, SVGAGI (reference sequence). V dropped 4 bases and J dropped 2 bases, with 14 bases sitting between them. CDR3 size: 15 residues. CDR3 residues: CASSSPLRGNTEAFF. As DNA, the CDR3 is TGTGCCAGCAGTTCCCCCCTCAGGGGTAACACTGAAGCTTTCTTT.

This clone turned up a few times. V usage is TRBV2 and J usage is TRBJ2-1, with 7 bases lining up with TRBD1. J was trimmed by 2 bases and V by 7 bases; bases with no gene match: 14. Germline V gene lookup returns CDR1 SNHLY and CDR2 FYNNEI. This CDR3 has 17 amino acids. In DNA, the CDR3 is TGTGCCAGCACTGCTCGGGGACAGAGTACAACCTACAATGAGCAGTTCTTC. This encodes CASTARGQSTTYNEQFF.

The chain carries TRBV9 and TRBJ2-1; TRBD2 matches 13 bases. J gave up 6 bases and V 3 bases, and 6 bases lay outside the gene matches. CDR1 and CDR2 from the germline V gene are SGDLS and YYNGEE. This CDR3 is built from 16 residues. This chain's CDR3 is CASSGTSGRAGNEQFF. The CDR3 DNA reads as TGTGCCAGCAGCGGAACTAGCGGGAGGGCCGGCAATGAGCAGTTCTTC.

The V gene is TRBV19, the J gene TRBJ2-1; D perhaps matches TRBD1 (5 bases). Germline CDR1 and CDR2: LNHDA and SQIVND (reference sequence). V lost 6 bases to trimming and J lost 9 bases, with 18 bases between them. The CDR3 loop spans 14 amino acids. The CDR3 sequence is CASRDKGLSPEQFF. The CDR3 coding sequence is TGTGCCAGTAGGGACAAGGGCCTATCCCCTGAGCAGTTCTTC. The full variable domain, rest sourced from reference TRBV19 and TRBJ2-1, is DGGITQSPKYLFRKEGQNVTLSCEQNLNHDAMYWYRQDPGQGLRLIYYSQIVNDFQKGDIAEGYSVSREKKESFPLTVTSAQKNPTAFYLCASRDKGLSPEQFFGPGTRLTVL.

V is TRBV7-2 and J is TRBJ1-2, with 8 bases aligning to TRBD1. Germline CDR1 reads SGHTA; CDR2 reads FQGNSA. V lost 11 bases to trimming and J lost 8 bases; unmatched junction nucleotides: 10. This CDR3 is 12 amino acids long. The CDR3 coding sequence is TGTGCCGGAAACAGGGGGTTCGGCGGCTACACCTTC. Translated: CAGNRGFGGYTF.

This clone has just a few counts. The genes are TRBV6-5 and TRBJ1-2, with D unresolved. CDR1 MNHEY and CDR2 SVGAGI come from the germline V gene. The CDR3 is 11 amino acids. The V end lost 2 bases, the J end lost 5 bases, and 3 bases lay between the germline ends. The CDR3: CASSYEYGYTF. For the CDR3, the DNA is TGTGCCAGCAGTTACGAGTATGGCTACACCTTC.

The V and J genes are TRBV11-2 and TRBJ1-6; TRBD1 matches 7 bases. With 5 bases clipped from V and 9 bases from J, the junction kept 10 bases outside the gene matches. The CDR3 spans 15 residues. Per the germline V gene, CDR1 is SGHAT and CDR2 is FQNNGV. The CDR3 here is CASSPIQGPGSPLHF. Here the CDR3 DNA reads TGTGCCAGCAGCCCCATACAGGGGCCGGGTTCACCCCTCCACTTT.

Worth noting for this clone: A junction end diverges from the germline sequence, so it may reflect a read error. The chain carries TRBV7-9 and TRBJ1-2, with D perhaps matching TRBD1 (6 bases). The CDR3 is 13 residues long. Germline V gene sequence: CDR1 SEHNR, CDR2 FQNEAQ (reference sequence). CDR3 sequence: CASSLGGDYGYTF. The CDR3 DNA reads TGCGCCAGCAGCTTAGGGGGGGACTATGGCTACACCTTC.

The sample holds one count of this clone. This chain connects TRBV6-6 to TRBJ2-2; D unclear. The CDR3 loop spans 11 amino acids. Trimming took 4 bases from V and 10 from J, leaving 7 bases between them. Germline-derived CDR1 and CDR2 are MNHNY and SVGAGI (reference sequence). CDR3 DNA: TGTGCCAGCAGTTTTTCCTCGGAGCTGTTTTTT. This gives the protein CASSFSSELFF.

The chain recombines TRBV6-5 with TRBJ1-1; D is uncertain. The CDR3 covers 13 residues. Trimming shortened V by 7 bases and J by 4 bases, and 13 bases separated the two germline ends. The germline V gene encodes CDR1 MNHEY and CDR2 SVGAGI. The CDR3 reads CASISSLLTEAFF. The DNA of the CDR3 is TGTGCCAGCATTAGCTCCCTCCTCACTGAAGCTTTCTTT.

This chain joins TRBV27 and TRBJ2-1, with 11 bases that match TRBD2. V gave up 5 bases and J gave up 7 bases; unmatched junction bases: 13. This CDR3 has 17 residues. The germline V gene encodes CDR1 MNHEY and CDR2 SMNVEV (reference sequence). CDR3 coding DNA: TGTGCCAGCAGTATCCGCCTTCTAGCGGGAGGCAGGAATGAGCAGTTCTTC. This codes for CASSIRLLAGGRNEQFF.

The rearrangement uses TRBV29-1 and TRBJ1-1; no definite D call. There are 13 residues in the CDR3. V lost 8 bases, J lost 2 bases, and 15 bases lay in between. Germline V lookup: CDR1 SQVTM, CDR2 ANQGSEA. The CDR3 reads CSSGESRNTEAFF. CDR3 DNA sequence: TGCAGCTCCGGGGAAAGCAGAAACACTGAAGCTTTCTTT.

The genes are TRBV18 and TRBJ1-1; no clear D gene. CDR1 is KGHSH and CDR2 is LQKENI in the germline V gene. Trimming cost V 2 bases and J 5 bases, with 9 bases left between them. The CDR3 length is 13 residues. The CDR3 spells CASSPLFGTEAFF. Written as DNA, the CDR3 is TGTGCCAGCTCACCATTGTTCGGGACTGAAGCTTTCTTT.

The rearrangement joins TRBV6-5 to TRBJ1-4; 9 nucleotides line up with TRBD1. The CDR3 has 14 residues. Germline CDR1 MNHEY, CDR2 SVGAGI. Trimming at V came to 7 bases and at J to 7 bases, leaving 7 bases not matched to a gene. CDR3 coding DNA: TGTGCCAGCAAAAGGACAGGGGACAGTGAAAAACTGTTTTTT. Its protein is CASKRTGDSEKLFF.

V is TRBV19 and J is TRBJ2-5, with D possibly being TRBD2 (7 bases). Trimming took 6 bases from V and 1 from J, leaving 15 bases between them. The CDR3 is 15 residues long. Per germline, CDR1 LNHDA and CDR2 SQIVND (reference sequence). The CDR3 reads CASSDPGGPQETQYF. The CDR3 DNA reads TGTGCCAGTAGCGACCCCGGGGGGCCCCAAGAGACCCAGTACTTC. Using reference TRBV19 and TRBJ2-5 for the parts outside the CDR3, the full variable domain is DGGITQSPKYLFRKEGQNVTLSCEQNLNHDAMYWYRQDPGQGLRLIYYSQIVNDFQKGDIAEGYSVSREKKESFPLTVTSAQKNPTAFYLCASSDPGGPQETQYFGPGTRLLVL.

The chain is built from TRBV28 and TRBJ1-5; no clear D. The CDR3 covers 16 residues. The V end lost 5 bases, the J end lost 0 bases, and 14 bases lay between the germline ends. The germline CDR1 and CDR2 sequences are MDHEN and SYDVKM. The CDR3 sequence: CASSLAGFYSNQPQHF. CDR3 DNA sequence: TGTGCCAGCAGTCTTGCAGGATTTTATAGCAATCAGCCCCAGCATTTT.

The sample holds one count of this clone. Within the sample, other DNA sequences also encode this same CDR3. The rearrangement uses TRBV11-2 and TRBJ1-2, with D possibly matching TRBD1 (6 bases). V shed 4 bases and J shed 8 bases, with 14 bases lying between them. CDR1 is SGHAT and CDR2 is FQNNGV in the germline V gene. The CDR3 sequence is 13 residues long. The CDR3 nucleotides read TGTGCCAGCAGCTCAGGGAGGGGGTTAGGCTACACCTTC. It specifies CASSSGRGLGYTF. The entire variable domain, with the rest obtained from reference TRBV11-2 and TRBJ1-2, is as follows: EAGVAQSPRYKIIEKRQSVAFWCNPISGHATLYWYQQILGQGPKLLIQFQNNGVVDDSQLPKDRFSAERLKGVDSTLKIQPAKLEDSAVYLCASSSGRGLGYTFGSGTRLTVV.